The 30 T cell receptor beta chains presented below share a single source sample, sequenced in a study of T cell repertoires in cytomegalovirus infection. TCRdb re-derived calls from the reads in MiXCR, one entry per CDR3 protein. The sample contains roughly 49,000 distinct CDR3 sequences, about 20% of which appear only once. Their specific antigens are unknown. The sequences come from CD8+ T cells from cultured PBMCs, collected from culture after CMV antigen stimulation. These receptors were obtained from a human donor in good health (CMV status not recorded). Some clones in this sample may be carry-over from other donors' samples.

V is TRBV7-7 and J is TRBJ2-3, with TRBD2 as a possible D gene (6 bases). Germline CDR1 and CDR2: SSHAT and FNYEAQ (reference sequence). This CDR3 is built from 15 residues. Trimming pared 5 bases from V and 3 bases from J, leaving 15 bases between. CDR3 in amino acids: CASSPRLGVTDTQYF. The CDR3 DNA follows: TGTGCCAGCAGCCCCCGACTAGGGGTAACAGATACGCAGTATTTT.

The V and J genes are TRBV12-3 or TRBV12-4 and TRBJ1-4; possible D gene TRBD1, 5 bases. Trimming took 7 bases from V and 6 from J, leaving 15 bases between them. The CDR3 has 14 amino acids. CDR3 sequence reads: CASTEWVGDEKLFF. Written as DNA, the CDR3 is TGTGCCAGCACGGAATGGGTAGGGGATGAAAAACTGTTTTTT.

This clonotype was detected ten times or more. DNA of the CDR3: TGTGCCAGCAGCCCCTCTAACTCTGGGGCCAACGTCCTGACTTTC. It translates to CASSPSNSGANVLTF. V is TRBV7-8 and J is TRBJ2-6; D unresolved. Germline CDR1 and CDR2: SGHVS and FQNEAQ. Trimming removed 5 bases at V and 0 bases at J, with 8 bases between. The CDR3 has 15 residues.

This clonotype was observed a handful of times. This chain's CDR3 is CASSLVFRTESTDTQYF. CDR3 DNA sequence: TGTGCCAGCAGCTTAGTTTTTCGGACTGAGAGCACAGATACGCAGTATTTT. The chain couples TRBV7-2 to TRBJ2-3; maybe TRBD2 (5 bases). Germline V lookup: CDR1 SGHTA, CDR2 FQGNSA. Trimming stripped 1 base from V and 0 bases from J, with 14 bases between. The CDR3 has 17 amino acids.

The rearrangement links TRBV6-6 to TRBJ2-1; D is undetermined. The CDR3 consists of 12 residues. V lost 7 bases and J lost 3, with 7 bases in between. The V gene's germline CDR1 is MNHNY and CDR2 SVGAGI (reference sequence). DNA for the CDR3: TGTGCCAGCATGGCCCTCTACAATGAGCAGTTCTTC. It encodes CASMALYNEQFF.

This sequence joins TRBV4-1 and TRBJ1-6; 7 bases match TRBD1. Germline assignment: CDR1 MGHRA and CDR2 YSYEKL. The CDR3 extends over 13 amino acids. V lost 4 bases and J lost 9; bases outside the gene matches: 3. The CDR3 is CASSPGTASPLHF. The CDR3 DNA follows: TGCGCCAGCAGCCCAGGGACAGCTTCACCCCTCCACTTT.

There are a few counts of this clonotype. The V and J genes are TRBV12-3 or TRBV12-4 and TRBJ2-1; 7 bases agree with TRBD1. This CDR3 spans 13 amino acids. Trimming took 2 bases from V and 7 from J; bases not matched to a gene: 2. CDR3: CASSLTGDNEQFF. CDR3 DNA: TGTGCCAGCAGTTTAACAGGGGATAATGAGCAGTTCTTC.

The rearrangement joins TRBV19 to TRBJ2-1; no reliable D call. The CDR3 contains 13 residues. V was clipped by 3 bases and J by 4 bases, with 7 bases between them. Germline CDR1 and CDR2: LNHDA and SQIVND (reference sequence). The CDR3 DNA is TGTGCCAGTAGTATGGGAATGTACAATGAGCAGTTCTTC. Translated: CASSMGMYNEQFF.

This clonotype was detected a few times. V gene TRBV6-2 or TRBV6-3 combines with J gene TRBJ1-2, with D tentatively TRBD1 (5 bases). Per germline, CDR1 MNHEY and CDR2 SVGEGT. Trimming shortened V by 7 bases and J by 6 bases, and 15 bases separated the two germline ends. The CDR3 has 13 amino acids. The CDR3, as DNA: TGTGCCAGCACCGACAGTCCTGGGGATGGCTACACCTTC. Its protein is CASTDSPGDGYTF.

The sample holds a few counts of this clonotype. This rearrangement joins TRBV7-2 to TRBJ2-5; D call uncertain. CDR1 is SGHTA and CDR2 is FQGNSA in the germline V gene. Trimming took 3 bases from V and 4 from J, leaving 12 bases between them. The CDR3 totals 14 residues. CDR3 in amino acids: CASSFRVSVETQYF. The CDR3 DNA reads as TGTGCCAGCAGCTTTAGGGTTTCGGTAGAGACCCAGTACTTC.

The chain is built from TRBV7-9 and TRBJ1-1; no reliable D call. Germline V lookup: CDR1 SEHNR, CDR2 FQNEAQ (reference sequence). There are 12 residues in the CDR3. V was pared by 7 bases and J by 8 bases, with 14 bases between. The CDR3 DNA sequence: TGTGCCAGCACGGACCGCAGCGAGGAAGCTTTCTTT. Its protein product is CASTDRSEEAFF.

J is TRBJ2-3 and V is TRBV7-9; 8 bases are a match to TRBD1. CDR1 and CDR2 (germline): SEHNR, FQNEAQ (reference sequence). This CDR3 is 15 amino acids long. The V gene end was trimmed by 5 bases and the J gene end by 3 bases; junction bases not matched to a gene: 7. The CDR3 coding sequence is TGTGCCAGCAGCGGCGGACAGGGAAGAACAGATACGCAGTATTTT. This sequence encodes CASSGGQGRTDTQYF.

This clonotype showed up many times. The CDR3 protein is CASRPISGGGTGWNQPQHF. In DNA, the CDR3 is TGTGCCAGCAGGCCTATTAGTGGAGGGGGCACGGGATGGAATCAGCCCCAGCATTTT. The chain has TRBV7-8 and TRBJ1-5; 7 bases match TRBD1. V shed 6 bases, J shed 4 bases, and the junction held 21 bases outside the gene matches. The CDR3 sequence is 19 residues long. Germline V gene lookup returns CDR1 SGHVS and CDR2 FQNEAQ.

There are a few counts of this clonotype. The chain joins TRBV4-2 to TRBJ1-2; perhaps TRBD1 as D (5 bases). The CDR3 extends over 15 amino acids. Germline assignment: CDR1 LGHNA and CDR2 YNFKEQ. V shed 0 bases and J shed 4 bases, with 12 bases lying between them. The DNA for the CDR3 is TGTGCCAGCAGCCAAGACCTTACAGGATTCTATGGCTACACCTTC. Amino acid sequence: CASSQDLTGFYGYTF.

This clonotype was detected a few times. V and J are TRBV7-2 and TRBJ2-2; D gene ambiguous. Germline lookup yields CDR1 SGHTA and CDR2 FQGNSA. The germline V and J ends were trimmed by 5 bases and 6 bases, with 22 bases remaining between them. There are 17 residues in the CDR3. CDR3 protein: CASSPGKRRRDAGELFF. CDR3 sequence (DNA): TGTGCCAGCAGCCCGGGCAAGAGACGCCGCGACGCCGGGGAGCTGTTTTTT.

The J gene is TRBJ2-7, the V gene TRBV20-1; TRBD2 agrees at 8 bases. CDR3 length: 16 residues. Germline V gives CDR1 DFQATT, CDR2 SNEGSKA (reference sequence). V lost 0 bases, J lost 0 bases, and 7 bases stayed unmatched. CDR3 protein: CSARDWGGRNSYEQYF. DNA of the CDR3: TGCAGTGCTAGAGATTGGGGCGGGAGGAACTCCTACGAGCAGTACTTC.

This clonotype was counted ten times or more. The chain has TRBV6-2 or TRBV6-3 and TRBJ1-1; D perhaps matches TRBD1 (6 bases). The V and J ends lost 5 bases and 5 bases respectively, with 15 bases between them. This CDR3 contains 14 residues. In germline, CDR1 is MNHEY, CDR2 SVGEGT. This CDR3 reads CASSTSQGRTEAFF. Here the CDR3 DNA reads TGTGCCAGCAGTACCTCACAGGGTAGGACTGAAGCTTTCTTT.

This chain links TRBV2 with TRBJ2-1; D perhaps matches TRBD2 (6 bases). This CDR3 region has 16 residues. Germline V gene lookup returns CDR1 SNHLY and CDR2 FYNNEI. Trimming took off 2 bases at V and 7 bases at J, with 18 bases between the two ends. CDR3 protein: CASSERVAVVGNEQFF. CDR3 DNA: TGTGCCAGCAGTGAAAGGGTAGCGGTGGTGGGGAATGAGCAGTTCTTC.

J is TRBJ1-2 and V is TRBV7-9, with 10 bases identical to TRBD1. V shed 5 bases, J shed 0 bases, and the junction held 6 bases outside the gene matches. The CDR3 is 16 residues long. Germline-derived CDR1 and CDR2 are SEHNR and FQNEAQ (reference sequence). The CDR3 loop reads CASSKAGQGSNYGYTF. The CDR3 bases are TGTGCCAGCAGCAAGGCGGGACAGGGGTCTAACTATGGCTACACCTTC.

This rearrangement joins TRBV5-1 to TRBJ2-7; D is unresolved. V was cut by 2 bases and J by 2 bases, with 11 bases left in between. CDR1 SGHRS and CDR2 YFSETQ come from the germline V gene. This CDR3 is 14 amino acids long. CDR3 nucleotides: TGCGCCAGCAGCTTCCGGAGCCCTACCTACGAGCAGTACTTC. Amino acids: CASSFRSPTYEQYF.

The sample holds a few counts of this clonotype. V and J are TRBV19 and TRBJ1-5; D perhaps matches TRBD1 (5 bases). Looked up from germline, CDR1 is LNHDA and CDR2 is SQIVND (reference sequence). The CDR3 sequence is 15 residues long. The V end was cut by 3 bases, the J end by 3 bases, with 12 bases between. The CDR3 DNA reads TGTGCCAGTAGTATGTCCGGAGGGGTCAATCAGCCCCAGCATTTT. Translating gives CASSMSGGVNQPQHF. Based on the CDR3 plus reference TRBV19 and TRBJ1-5, the full variable domain is DGGITQSPKYLFRKEGQNVTLSCEQNLNHDAMYWYRQDPGQGLRLIYYSQIVNDFQKGDIAEGYSVSREKKESFPLTVTSAQKNPTAFYLCASSMSGGVNQPQHFGDGTRLSIL.

V is TRBV7-2 and J is TRBJ2-3, with 8 bases fitting TRBD2. Germline V gives CDR1 SGHTA, CDR2 FQGNSA. V was clipped by 2 bases and J by 2 bases; unmatched bases: 21. This CDR3 has 21 amino acids. The CDR3 here is CASSLSPRTSRAFAPTDTQYF. The CDR3 DNA is TGTGCCAGCAGCTTAAGCCCTAGGACTAGCCGAGCATTCGCCCCCACAGATACGCAGTATTTT.

This clonotype was detected only a few times. V is TRBV7-9 and J is TRBJ2-3; 10 bases align to TRBD2. This CDR3 contains 15 residues. CDR1 SEHNR and CDR2 FQNEAQ come from the germline V gene (reference sequence). Germline trimming cut 6 bases from V and 2 bases from J; bases unmatched to any gene: 5. The CDR3 loop is CASRIAGGPTDTQYF. CDR3 bases: TGTGCCAGCAGGATAGCGGGAGGCCCCACAGATACGCAGTATTTT.

The genes are TRBV12-3 or TRBV12-4 and TRBJ1-1; D gene unclear. The CDR3 extends over 14 amino acids. Trimming shortened V by 3 bases and J by 5 bases, and 13 bases separated the two germline ends. The DNA of the CDR3 is TGTGCCAGCAGTTTCTTGAGGGTAGGAACTGAAGCTTTCTTT. Translation gives CASSFLRVGTEAFF.

V is TRBV9 and J is TRBJ1-4, with D unresolved. This CDR3 region has 15 residues. From germline, CDR1 is SGDLS and CDR2 YYNGEE. Trimming took 3 bases from V and 0 from J, leaving 9 bases between them. The CDR3 loop is CASSESSATNEKLFF. The DNA of the CDR3 is TGTGCCAGCAGCGAAAGCTCTGCAACTAATGAAAAACTGTTTTTT.

Concerning this clonotype: The junction differs from germline at one of its ends, possibly a read error. V is TRBV27 and J is TRBJ2-4; D uncertain. The CDR3 is 15 amino acids. Per the germline V gene, CDR1 is MNHEY and CDR2 is SMNVEV (reference sequence). This CDR3 is CASRLSLGSKNIQYF. For the CDR3, the DNA is TGTGCCAGCCGTTTATCGTTGGGCTCCAAAAACATTCAGTACTTC.

This clonotype turned up a few times. V and J are TRBV12-3 or TRBV12-4 and TRBJ2-1, with D perhaps matching TRBD1 (6 bases). The CDR3 has 16 amino acids. The germline V and J ends were trimmed by 6 bases and 0 bases, with 15 bases remaining between them. As DNA, the CDR3 is TGTGCCAGCAGCCCCCAAGGGGGAAGCTCCTACAATGAGCAGTTCTTC. It is translated as CASSPQGGSSYNEQFF.

This clonotype was found many times. The rearrangement links TRBV6-2 or TRBV6-3 to TRBJ2-2, with TRBD2 matching over 7 bases. CDR1 is MNHEY, CDR2 SVGEGT, per germline. V was pared by 6 bases and J by 7 bases, with 8 bases of the junction left unmatched. The CDR3 runs to 14 residues. The CDR3 sequence is CASRPAGEYGELFF. The CDR3 nucleotides are TGTGCCAGCAGGCCCGCGGGAGAGTACGGGGAGCTGTTTTTT.

V usage is TRBV6-8 and J usage is TRBJ2-1; perhaps D is TRBD1 or TRBD2 (5 bases each). Per germline, CDR1 MNHGY and CDR2 SAAAGT. The V and J ends lost 8 bases and 6 bases respectively, with 14 bases between them. The CDR3 length is 13 residues. This CDR3 reads CASRRGFFNEQFF. The CDR3 DNA reads as TGTGCCAGCCGACGGGGCTTCTTCAATGAGCAGTTCTTC.

This clonotype was detected ten times or more. V usage is TRBV7-9 and J usage is TRBJ2-3, with D possibly called TRBD1 or TRBD2 (5 bases each). CDR3 length: 16 amino acids. From germline, CDR1 is SEHNR and CDR2 FQNEAQ (reference sequence). Trimming removed 8 bases at V and 6 bases at J, with 24 bases between. As DNA, the CDR3 is TGTGCCAGCTTATACCGGGACCCACGGGGAGACGATACGCAGTATTTT. This translates into CASLYRDPRGDDTQYF.